This TCR beta chain was sequenced during a study of blood T cells in healthy people across ages (dated by TCRdb to the mid-2010s). About the full investigation: In model experiments, template switching captured roughly one uniquely barcoded TCR beta cDNA molecule for every two T cells. Age-related changes in TCR beta repertoire diversity were measured in the study by deep sequencing normalized with unique cDNA molecular identifiers. The donors were divided into four age groups: young (average about 16 years), middle-aged (approximately 42), aged (62) and long-lived (roughly 86). Donors of different ages were randomly distributed across sequencing lanes to avoid experimental bias. Using the same blood draw, the study looked at two additional independent replicas of 1 million unique cDNA reads for two donors, one aged 18 to 30 and the other aged 80 or older.

Measured from the cysteine to the phenylalanine, the CDR3 is 12 residues long. CDR3 DNA only is kept here, 36 bases in frame from base 1. For CDR1 and CDR2, the germline V gene (reference sequence) lists DFQATT and SNEGSKA. V loses 5 bases of germline sequence and J loses 7 bases, and the interval between the two ends is 12 bases. There are many counts of this clonotype. It lacks a known antigen. The input lacks base qualities; no much larger clone sits a single base away. On the study overall, not on this receptor specifically: Estimates of total diversity from one million sequenced T cells were regarded as lower bounds and underestimates. The long-lived group showed more naive CD4+ T cells, fewer expanded clones and increased TCR diversity than the aged group, suggesting age selection. Because the CMV infection status of the donors was unknown, age-related changes in expanded clonotypes may potentially have been confounded. Conclusive comparison of naive and antigen-experienced compartments was prevented by the profiling of bulk unsorted PBMCs. Observed TCR beta diversity per million T cells fell roughly linearly with age, and a significant reduction was already apparent by age roughly 40. Observed TCR beta diversity correlated strongly with the percentage of naive T cells measured by flow cytometry.

Systemically healthy Caucasian individuals from Russia, 35 to 50 in total and aged about 6 to 100 years, were included as donors. Each donor gave 8 to 10 milliliters of peripheral blood, collected into EDTA-treated Vacutainer tubes. PBMCs were isolated by Ficoll-Paque density-gradient centrifugation, with at least 7 million obtained per sample. Trizol reagent was used to extract total RNA from PBMCs, with at least 5.5 micrograms per sample. Naive CD45RAhigh/CD27high T cell percentages were measured by flow cytometry on a PBMC aliquot from every donor. The library was generated by 5' RACE. The run used an Illumina HiSeq 2500. A second roughly 7 to 12 cycle PCR used a sample-barcoded 5' primer and a J-beta primer mix. A unique molecular identifier was introduced onto each TCR beta cDNA molecule by a template-switch 5' adaptor carrying 12 random nucleotides. Each sample yielded at least 3 million CDR3-containing paired-end reads. All of the RNA was converted into first-strand cDNA using the Mint cDNA synthesis kit, with a TRBC-specific oligonucleotide serving as the primer. Following uracil-DNA glycosylase treatment, a first 18-cycle PCR with universal primers M1SS and BC2_uni_R was performed on all cDNA. Per the original workflow: For normalization, 1 million high-quality reads, each with a distinct molecular identifier, were randomly selected from each sample. Instead of being binned into consensus sequences, reads that shared molecular identifiers were thrown out. MiTCR, set to a Q25 quality threshold and the strictest error-elimination algorithm, was used for CDR3 identification, clonotype clustering and error correction. A nonparametric unseen species model with Euler transformation was used to estimate a lower bound on total TCR beta diversity. Starting from the raw public reads, TCRdb applied fastp trimming at Q25, assembled clones with MiXCR and retained in-frame beta chains. Identical CDR3 protein sequences are pooled into one entry, listed with their most common genes and DNA. These V and J calls are TCRdb output, not the study's own analysis. The sample yields 550,000 to 700,000 distinct CDR3 sequences; roughly a quarter were counted once. The ten largest clonotypes hold around a sixth of the sample.

Sequenced input: blood. The sequence is built from TRBV20-1 and TRBJ2-1; matching of 6 bases hints at TRBD1 as the D gene. This receptor was taken from a woman between 65 and 79 years old in good health. The DNA sequence reads TGCAGTGCTGGACAGTTGCGAAATGAGCAGTTCTTC. This codes for CSAGQLRNEQFF.